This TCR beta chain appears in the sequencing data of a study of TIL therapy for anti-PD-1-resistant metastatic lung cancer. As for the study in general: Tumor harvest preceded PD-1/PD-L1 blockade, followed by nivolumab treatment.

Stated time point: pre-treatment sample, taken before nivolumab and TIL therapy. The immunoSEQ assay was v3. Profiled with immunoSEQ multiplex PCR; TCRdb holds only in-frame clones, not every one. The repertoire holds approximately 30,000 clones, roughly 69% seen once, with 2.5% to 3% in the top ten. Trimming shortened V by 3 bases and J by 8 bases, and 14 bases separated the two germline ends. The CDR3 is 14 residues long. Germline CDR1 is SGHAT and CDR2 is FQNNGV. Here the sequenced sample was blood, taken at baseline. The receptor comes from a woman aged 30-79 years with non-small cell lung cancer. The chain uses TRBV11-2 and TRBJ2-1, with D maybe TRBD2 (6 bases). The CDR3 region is CASSFGQGGDEQFF. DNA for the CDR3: TGTGCCAGCAGCTTTGGTCAGGGAGGCGATGAGCAGTTCTTC.